This T cell receptor beta chain was obtained from a study of human T cells and chemical hapten exposure. The study's library attached unique molecular identifiers to single cDNA molecules. TCRdb fed the RACE reads into MiXCR, producing one record per CDR3 protein. The sample shows 140,000 or so distinct CDR3 sequences, approximately 12% of them seen only once. The germline CDR1 and CDR2 sequences are SGHNT and YENEEA. The V and J ends lost 0 bases and 3 bases respectively, with 7 bases between them. This CDR3 contains 14 residues. Regarding time point: patch test 2, 6 weeks after DPC sensitization. Treatment here: therapeutic diphenylcyclopropenone sensitization with weekly scalp DPC. This clonotype appeared many times.

The J gene is TRBJ2-3, the V gene TRBV11-3, with unresolved D. Here the sequenced sample was whole blood, taken in connection with sensitization to the hapten diphenylcyclopropenone (DPC). This receptor was identified in a woman in her forties or fifties with alopecia areata. Some clones in this sample may be carry-over from other donors' samples. In DNA form, the CDR3 reads TGTGCCAGCAGCTTAGACCCAATTACAGATACGCAGTATTTT. Protein: CASSLDPITDTQYF.